These 14 T cell receptor beta chains were all obtained from the same sample, sequenced in a study of a mutant IDH1 vaccine in newly diagnosed glioma. Assay: immunoSEQ multiplex PCR; the TCRdb copy retains only in-frame clones and omits some. This sample yields 40,000 to 60,000 clones, of which about 77% are seen a single time; under 2% belongs to the top ten. For these TCRs, the target antigens are not known. Documented time point: week 5, during vaccination. Each vaccine dose was 300 ug of mutant IDH1 20-mer peptide, with topical imiquimod. This material consisted of PBMCs, taken from a glioma patient whose treatment included an IDH1 peptide vaccine. These TCRs come from a woman aged 40-49 years with glioma.

The CDR3 nucleotides are TGTGCCAGCAGTCTGGGACGGAAAGAGACCCAGTACTTC. It translates to CASSLGRKETQYF. The rearrangement uses TRBV6-1 and TRBJ2-5; D may correspond to TRBD1 or TRBD2 (5 bases each). Trimming left V 5 bases short and J 3 bases short, with 10 bases between. In germline, CDR1 is MNHNS, CDR2 SASEGT. There are 13 residues in the CDR3.

The V gene is TRBV19, the J gene TRBJ2-2, with D unclear. Germline V gene lookup returns CDR1 LNHDA and CDR2 SQIVND (reference sequence). This CDR3 has 13 amino acids. V lost 6 bases and J lost 5, with 10 bases in between. CDR3 DNA sequence: TGTGCCAGTAGAAGGGCAGCAACCGGGGAGCTGTTTTTT. Translation: CASRRAATGELFF.

The rearrangement joins TRBV14 to TRBJ2-7; 8 positions agree with TRBD2. This CDR3 is built from 16 residues. Germline V gives CDR1 SGHDN, CDR2 FVKESK. V dropped 2 bases and J dropped 4; count of bases not matched to a gene: 10. CDR3 loop: CASSQSLRAGGYEQYF. The CDR3 nucleotides read TGTGCCAGCAGCCAAAGTCTCAGGGCGGGAGGTTACGAGCAGTACTTC.

The chain has TRBV27 and TRBJ2-1; D is perhaps TRBD1 (6 bases). The CDR3 totals 18 residues. Germline-derived CDR1 and CDR2 are MNHEY and SMNVEV (reference sequence). Trimming removed 1 base from V and 7 bases from J, with 23 bases in between. This chain's CDR3 is CASSLYPPVGGERNEQFF. The CDR3 DNA follows: TGTGCCAGCAGTTTATATCCCCCGGTAGGGGGAGAACGGAATGAGCAGTTCTTC.

The CDR3 loop is CASSQGAGGETQYF. The CDR3 DNA is TGCGCCAGCAGCCAGGGTGCAGGGGGAGAGACCCAGTACTTC. This chain connects TRBV4-3 to TRBJ2-5, with TRBD1 matching over 7 bases. V shed 3 bases, J shed 4 bases, and the junction held 5 bases outside the gene matches. This CDR3 region has 14 residues. Germline loops: CDR1 LGHNA, CDR2 YSLEER.

This rearrangement joins TRBV27 to TRBJ2-7; 7 nucleotides agree with TRBD1. The CDR3 has 14 residues. Germline-derived CDR1 and CDR2 are MNHEY and SMNVEV (reference sequence). Losses at the gene ends were 5 bases for V and 3 bases for J; bases not matched to a gene: 7. CDR3 nucleotides: TGTGCCAGCAGTCAACTTCGGGACAGCTACGAGCAGTACTTC. Amino acid sequence: CASSQLRDSYEQYF.

This clone came up a few times. In DNA form, the CDR3 reads TGTGCCATCAGTGAGCTTAACGGGGAGACCCAGTACTTC. Translated: CAISELNGETQYF. This rearrangement joins TRBV10-3 to TRBJ2-5; D is uncertain. V lost 2 bases, J lost 5 bases, and 9 bases lay in between. The CDR3 has 13 amino acids. Per the germline V gene, CDR1 is ENHRY and CDR2 is SYGVKD.

The J gene is TRBJ2-5, the V gene TRBV9, with TRBD2 matching over 8 bases. CDR1 and CDR2 (germline): SGDLS, YYNGEE. V lost 0 bases and J lost 5; bases outside the gene matches: 0. This CDR3 has 13 amino acids. The CDR3 reads CASSVVAGETQYF. The CDR3 DNA is TGTGCCAGCAGCGTAGTAGCGGGGGAGACCCAGTACTTC.

The CDR3 region is CASSPSPTGPHSPLHF. CDR3 DNA sequence: TGTGCCAGCTCACCCTCTCCGACGGGACCTCATTCACCCCTCCACTTT. This chain links TRBV18 with TRBJ1-6, with a tentative D call TRBD1 (5 bases). CDR3 length: 16 residues. Germline lookup yields CDR1 KGHSH and CDR2 LQKENI. The ends were cut back, 3 bases at V and 8 bases at J, with 17 bases in the middle.

The chain combines TRBV13 with TRBJ2-7; 11 bases are a match to TRBD2. Germline-derived CDR1 and CDR2 are PRHDT and FYEKMQ (reference sequence). This CDR3 region has 15 residues. V trimming: 1 base; J trimming: 4 bases; junction bases outside the gene matches: 3. The CDR3 loop reads CASSLELAGAYEQYF. In nucleotides, the CDR3 is TGTGCCAGCAGCTTAGAACTAGCGGGGGCTTACGAGCAGTACTTC. The full variable domain, with the rest looked up from reference TRBV13 and TRBJ2-7, is AAGVIQSPRHLIKEKRETATLKCYPIPRHDTVYWYQQGPGQDPQFLISFYEKMQSDKGSIPDRFSAQQFSDYHSELNMSSLELGDSALYFCASSLELAGAYEQYFGPGTRLTVT.

CDR3 sequence (DNA): TGCGCCAGCAGCTTGGATGGGGGAAGCAATCAGCCCCAGCATTTT. Encoded protein: CASSLDGGSNQPQHF. V and J are TRBV5-1 and TRBJ1-5; perhaps TRBD1 as D (5 bases). Trimming took 0 bases from V and 1 from J, leaving 8 bases between them. Germline CDR1 reads SGHRS; CDR2 reads YFSETQ. The CDR3 consists of 15 residues.

The V gene is TRBV4-3, the J gene TRBJ1-1, with TRBD1 identical over 10 bases. The CDR3 runs 19 residues. The ends lost 3 bases at V and 1 base at J; junction bases unmatched: 14. Germline CDR1 LGHNA, CDR2 YSLEER. The CDR3 loop is CASSHQSPGQGVPNTEAFF. DNA for the CDR3: TGCGCCAGCAGCCATCAATCCCCCGGACAGGGGGTCCCGAACACTGAAGCTTTCTTT.

The chain is built from TRBV30 and TRBJ1-4, with D unclear. The CDR3 runs 14 residues. Germline V gene sequence: CDR1 GTSNPN, CDR2 SVGIG (reference sequence). V lost 3 bases and J lost 5, with 13 bases in between. As DNA, the CDR3 is TGTGCCTGGAGACTAACATACACGAATGAAAAACTGTTTTTT. Residues: CAWRLTYTNEKLFF.

The rearrangement joins TRBV4-2 to TRBJ2-7; D remains ambiguous. V lost 0 bases to trimming and J lost 5 bases, with 2 bases between them. CDR3 length equals 11 residues. CDR1 is LGHNA, CDR2 YNFKEQ, per germline. As DNA, the CDR3 is TGTGCCAGCAGCCAAGACAACGAGCAGTACTTC. It specifies CASSQDNEQYF.